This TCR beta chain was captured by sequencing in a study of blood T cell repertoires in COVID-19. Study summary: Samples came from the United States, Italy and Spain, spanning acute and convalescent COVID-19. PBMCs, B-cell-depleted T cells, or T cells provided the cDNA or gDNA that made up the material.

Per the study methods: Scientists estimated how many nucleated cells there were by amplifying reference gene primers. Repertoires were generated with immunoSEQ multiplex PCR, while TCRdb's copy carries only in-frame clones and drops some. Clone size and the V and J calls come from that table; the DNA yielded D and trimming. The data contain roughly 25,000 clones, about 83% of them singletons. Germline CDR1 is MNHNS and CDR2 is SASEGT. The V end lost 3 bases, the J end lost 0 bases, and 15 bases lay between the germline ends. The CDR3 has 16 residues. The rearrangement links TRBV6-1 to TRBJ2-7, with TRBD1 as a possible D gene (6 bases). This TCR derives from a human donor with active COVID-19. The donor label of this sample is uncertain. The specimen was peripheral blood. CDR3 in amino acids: CASSDGQGSYSYEQYF. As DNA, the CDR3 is TGTGCCAGCAGTGATGGTCAGGGGTCCTACTCCTACGAGCAGTACTTC.